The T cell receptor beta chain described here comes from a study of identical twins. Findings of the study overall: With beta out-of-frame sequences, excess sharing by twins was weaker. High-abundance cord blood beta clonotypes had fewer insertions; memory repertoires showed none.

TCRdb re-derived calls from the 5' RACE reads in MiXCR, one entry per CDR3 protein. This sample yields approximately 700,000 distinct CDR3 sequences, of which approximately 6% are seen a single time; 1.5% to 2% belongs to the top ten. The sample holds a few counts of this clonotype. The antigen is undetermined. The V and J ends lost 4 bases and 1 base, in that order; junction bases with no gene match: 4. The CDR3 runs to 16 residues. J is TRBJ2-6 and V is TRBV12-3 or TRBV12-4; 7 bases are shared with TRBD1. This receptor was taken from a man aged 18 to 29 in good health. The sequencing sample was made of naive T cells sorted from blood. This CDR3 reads CASSSYRGSGANVLTF. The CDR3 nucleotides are TGTGCCAGCAGTTCCTACAGGGGTTCTGGGGCCAACGTCCTGACTTTC.